The clone carrying this TCR beta chain came up once. Its antigen is still unknown. Deep-level assay runs were performed. Generated by immunoSEQ multiplex PCR, the TCRdb table keeps only in-frame clones and is missing some. The sample consists of about 1.5 million clones, approximately 96% of them appearing once. The data derive from a study of shared clonotypes between healthy human individuals. General study findings and limits: Sharing across four donors was highest in naive CD4 (roughly 5%) and lowest in memory CD8 (roughly 0.4%). What naive subsets generally showed was a larger estimated richness than memory subsets showed.

Donors included only healthy HIV-negative adults lacking recent acute infections or vaccinations. The CDR3 spans 15 residues. V lost 7 bases and J 1 base, leaving 13 bases between the germline ends. CDR1 and CDR2 from the germline V gene are SNHLY and FYNNEI. The TCR was taken from a man aged 30 to 45 in good health. The source material was naive CD4+ T cells sorted from blood. Subset indicated: CD45RA+ positively selected. This chain connects TRBV2 to TRBJ2-2, with D maybe TRBD2 (5 bases). The CDR3 bases are TGTGCCAGCACTAATCGACGGGGGAACACCGGGGAGCTGTTTTTT. Its translation is CASTNRRGNTGELFF. Full variable domain (rest looked up from reference TRBV2 and TRBJ2-2): EPEVTQTPSHQVTQMGQEVILRCVPISNHLYFYWYRQILGQKVEFLVSFYNNEISEKSEIFDDQFSVERPDGSNFTLKIRSTKLEDSAMYFCASTNRRGNTGELFFGEGSRLTVL.